One T cell receptor beta chain is described in this entry. The RNA input was about 0.5 to 1 ug, and it was reverse transcribed with random hexamers. Amplification of TCR beta CDR3 across 54 Vbeta and 13 Jbeta was performed with immunoSEQ multiplex PCR. TCRdb itself ran the immunoSEQ multiplex PCR reads through MiXCR, one entry per CDR3 protein. The table lists just over 300,000 distinct CDR3 sequences, 92% of them singletons. These data are taken from a study of CD8 T cells in Susac syndrome. Through negative isolation, CD4+ and CD8+ T cells were obtained, while TEMRA cells were enriched using FACS. Specimen: CD4+ T cells from PBMCs. This TCR was recovered from a human donor with multiple sclerosis.

The CDR3 region has the DNA TGCAGTGCTAGAGATTTTCGGACTAGCGGTACTTACAATGAGCAGTTCTTC. The encoded protein is CSARDFRTSGTYNEQFF. This sequence joins TRBV20-1 and TRBJ2-1; 10 nucleotides agree with TRBD2. Trimming at V came to 0 bases and at J to 4 bases, leaving 9 bases not matched to a gene. The CDR3 contains 17 residues. The germline gives CDR1 DFQATT, CDR2 SNEGSKA (reference sequence).